Following are 25 T cell receptor beta chains from one sample sequenced in a study of blood T cell repertoires in COVID-19. The repertoire was sequenced with immunoSEQ multiplex PCR; TCRdb's copy has only in-frame clones and lacks some. This table holds some 340,000 clones, approximately 82% found once. Input material: peripheral blood. Receptors originate from a young man with active or convalescent COVID-19.

This CDR3 is CASSYGWSYGYTF. The CDR3 DNA sequence: TGTGCCAGCAGTTACGGTTGGAGTTATGGCTACACCTTC. The chain couples TRBV6-5 to TRBJ1-2, with D unresolved. From germline, CDR1 is MNHEY and CDR2 SVGAGI. V was trimmed by 2 bases and J by 5 bases, leaving 9 bases between them. The CDR3 length is 13 residues.

The chain has TRBV4-1 and TRBJ2-1; no definite D call. The germline V and J ends were trimmed by 0 bases and 0 bases, with 12 bases remaining between them. The CDR3 runs to 17 residues. Germline values: CDR1 MGHRA, CDR2 YSYEKL. The CDR3 coding sequence is TGCGCCAGCAGCCAAGATCGCAGACAATACTCCTACAATGAGCAGTTCTTC. Amino acid sequence: CASSQDRRQYSYNEQFF.

This clone was seen more than once but under ten times. The chain recombines TRBV11-2 with TRBJ1-4; 7 bases match TRBD1. CDR1 is SGHAT and CDR2 is FQNNGV in the germline V gene. This CDR3 contains 16 residues. V shed 6 bases and J 8 bases; nucleotides not matched to a gene: 15. CDR3: CASSWTKGAFGEKLFF. CDR3 DNA sequence: TGTGCCAGCAGTTGGACGAAGGGGGCCTTTGGGGAAAAACTGTTTTTT.

J is TRBJ2-7 and V is TRBV19; 7 positions agree with TRBD1. The CDR3 is made up of 14 amino acids. With 7 bases clipped from V and 2 bases from J, the junction kept 8 bases outside the gene matches. The germline gives CDR1 LNHDA, CDR2 SQIVND (reference sequence). The chain's CDR3 is CASTPQTGPYEQYF. The DNA of the CDR3 is TGTGCCAGTACCCCGCAGACAGGGCCCTACGAGCAGTACTTC.

The CDR3 DNA reads TGCGCCAGCAGCCGCTCTGCCGGCGGAATCACTGAAGCTTTCTTT. Residues: CASSRSAGGITEAFF. The chain uses TRBV4-1 and TRBJ1-1; D gene ambiguous. Germline V gene data show CDR1 as MGHRA and CDR2 as YSYEKL. The CDR3 is 15 amino acids. V was trimmed by 4 bases and J by 4 bases, leaving 16 bases between them.

The rearrangement joins TRBV30 to TRBJ2-7; 8 nucleotides match TRBD1. CDR1 is GTSNPN, CDR2 SVGIG, per germline (reference sequence). V lost 0 bases and J lost 7; bases outside the gene matches: 8. This CDR3 has 14 amino acids. The CDR3 nucleotides read TGTGCCTGGAGTGTACTACAGGGGGAAGAAGAGCAGTACTTC. This encodes CAWSVLQGEEEQYF.

Details on this clone: The same CDR3 also results from other DNA sequences found in this sample. The chain recombines TRBV27 with TRBJ1-1; D is ambiguous. Looked up from germline, CDR1 is MNHEY and CDR2 is SMNVEV (reference sequence). V lost 1 base and J 6 bases, leaving 6 bases between the germline ends. This CDR3 has 12 residues. This CDR3 reads CASSLWGAEAFF. In DNA form, the CDR3 reads TGTGCCAGCAGTTTATGGGGAGCTGAAGCTTTCTTT.

This clone was picked up one time. This chain links TRBV4-1 with TRBJ2-1; 8 nucleotides match TRBD2. V dropped 0 bases and J dropped 4; count of bases not matched to a gene: 8. In germline, CDR1 is MGHRA, CDR2 YSYEKL. The CDR3 totals 17 residues. The DNA of the CDR3 is TGCGCCAGCAGCCAAGATGGGGGTATAGCGGGGTACAATGAGCAGTTCTTC. It is translated as CASSQDGGIAGYNEQFF.

This sequence joins TRBV4-3 and TRBJ1-1; tentative D call: TRBD1 (5 bases). Germline V gene sequence: CDR1 LGHNA, CDR2 YSLEER. Between the trimmed V and J ends, which lost 1 base and 1 base, there was a span of 7 bases. This CDR3 is built from 14 residues. CDR3 loop: CASSQGQGNTEAFF. The CDR3 DNA is TGCGCCAGCAGCCAAGGCCAGGGGAACACTGAAGCTTTCTTT.

This sequence joins TRBV27 and TRBJ2-1, with D possibly TRBD2 on 6 matching bases. The CDR3 length is 14 residues. The V gene lost 3 bases and the J gene lost 4 bases, with 10 bases spanning the gap. The germline CDR1 and CDR2 sequences are MNHEY and SMNVEV (reference sequence). The CDR3 spells CASSLRDFYNEQFF. CDR3 coding DNA: TGTGCCAGCAGTTTGAGGGACTTTTACAATGAGCAGTTCTTC.

V gene TRBV6-5 combines with J gene TRBJ2-5, with D perhaps matching TRBD1 (6 bases). Trimming shortened V by 7 bases and J by 7 bases, and 10 bases separated the two germline ends. This CDR3 is 11 amino acids long. Germline CDR1 reads MNHEY; CDR2 reads SVGAGI. In nucleotides, the CDR3 is TGTGCCAGCACAGGGGAAGGGACCCAGTACTTC. This sequence encodes CASTGEGTQYF.

DNA for the CDR3: TGCGCCAGCAGCTTTGGCGGGTACTCTGGAAACACCATATATTTT. Encoded protein: CASSFGGYSGNTIYF. The V call is TRBV5-1, the J call TRBJ1-3; the D is unclear. Germline CDR1 reads SGHRS; CDR2 reads YFSETQ. The CDR3 has 15 residues. Deletions cut 2 bases from V and 0 bases from J, with 9 bases between.

The J gene is TRBJ2-7, the V gene TRBV7-6; D may be TRBD2 (5 bases). CDR3 length: 13 residues. The V end was cut by 3 bases, the J end by 7 bases, with 13 bases between. The germline CDR1 and CDR2 sequences are SGHVS and FNYEAQ. The CDR3 coding sequence is TGTGCCAGCAGCTTTAAAACTTCGGGAGAGCAGTACTTC. This translates into CASSFKTSGEQYF.

The chain uses TRBV10-3 and TRBJ1-6; 8 bases map to TRBD1. J gave up 9 bases and V 10 bases, and 11 bases lay outside the gene matches. CDR1 is ENHRY and CDR2 is SYGVKD in the germline V gene. The CDR3 totals 14 residues. The CDR3 DNA follows: TGTGCCACCAAGAGGGCAGGGGGCCCTTCACCCCTCCACTTT. Translation gives CATKRAGGPSPLHF.

This clone was observed a handful of times. V is TRBV29-1 and J is TRBJ1-1, with D uncertain. This CDR3 contains 13 residues. Trimming left V 4 bases short and J 8 bases short, with 17 bases between. Germline lookup yields CDR1 SQVTM and CDR2 ANQGSEA. CDR3 in amino acids: CSVVGESSTEAFF. Here the CDR3 DNA reads TGCAGCGTTGTGGGAGAGTCTAGTACCGAAGCTTTCTTT.

This chain joins TRBV19 and TRBJ1-5; no clear D gene. The CDR3 has 18 amino acids. The germline V gene encodes CDR1 LNHDA and CDR2 SQIVND (reference sequence). Deletions cut 5 bases from V and 0 bases from J, with 20 bases between. The CDR3 DNA is TGTGCCAGTAGTCCACCAGCGAGGGATTGGTATAGCAATCAGCCCCAGCATTTT. It translates to CASSPPARDWYSNQPQHF.

Concerning this clone itself: At one boundary the junction diverges from the germline segment, which might be a read error. The chain combines TRBV24-1 with TRBJ1-3; no definite D call. Germline lookup yields CDR1 KGHDR and CDR2 SFDVKD. The CDR3 length is 11 residues. The CDR3: CATSVAGRLFF. CDR3 DNA sequence: TGTGCCACCAGTGTCGCGGGCCGCCTCTTTTTT.

This sequence joins TRBV18 and TRBJ1-5; tentative D call: TRBD1 (5 bases). CDR1 is KGHSH and CDR2 is LQKENI in the germline V gene. The CDR3 is 15 residues long. V was clipped by 2 bases and J by 2 bases, with 10 bases between them. CDR3 nucleotide sequence: TGTGCCAGCTCACCATCACAGGCCCGCAATCAGCCCCAGCATTTT. Its translation: CASSPSQARNQPQHF. The full variable domain, in which reference TRBV18 and TRBJ1-5 provide the parts outside the CDR3, is NAGVMQNPRHLVRRRGQEARLRCSPMKGHSHVYWYRQLPEEGLKFMVYLQKENIIDESGMPKERFSAEFPKEGPSILRIQQVVRGDSAAYFCASSPSQARNQPQHFGDGTRLSIL.

This clone was counted only a few times. The chain employs TRBV4-2 and TRBJ1-6; D call uncertain. Germline CDR1 is LGHNA and CDR2 is YNFKEQ. This CDR3 contains 14 residues. V dropped 0 bases and J dropped 8 bases, with 8 bases sitting between them. The CDR3 sequence: CASSQDPRDSPLHF. CDR3 coding DNA: TGTGCCAGCAGCCAAGATCCGCGAGATTCACCCCTCCACTTT.

The DNA of the CDR3 is TGTGCCAGCCTACTAGTTCCACACGAGCAGTACTTC. Its protein is CASLLVPHEQYF. The chain combines TRBV6-5 with TRBJ2-7; TRBD2 might be the D (5 bases). V was shortened by 8 bases and J by 5 bases, with 13 bases between the two germline ends. Per the germline V gene, CDR1 is MNHEY and CDR2 is SVGAGI. This CDR3 is 12 amino acids long.

This chain joins TRBV12-3 or TRBV12-4 and TRBJ1-5; D gene ambiguous. Trimming took 6 bases from V and 5 from J, leaving 11 bases between them. CDR3 length: 13 amino acids. DNA of the CDR3: TGTGCCAGCAGCTTGGGGAGGGATCAGCCCCAGCATTTT. Its protein is CASSLGRDQPQHF.

The chain employs TRBV7-6 and TRBJ1-2, with D hard to call. The CDR3 length is 15 residues. CDR1 is SGHVS, CDR2 FNYEAQ, per germline. Trimming shortened V by 5 bases and J by 4 bases, and 17 bases separated the two germline ends. CDR3 bases: TGTGCCAGCAGCCCCCCCGGGTCAGAGGTCTATGGCTACACCTTC. It encodes CASSPPGSEVYGYTF.

This sequence joins TRBV19 and TRBJ1-5; the D is unclear. CDR1 and CDR2 from the germline V gene are LNHDA and SQIVND (reference sequence). The CDR3 loop spans 14 amino acids. Trimming pared 1 base from V and 6 bases from J, leaving 10 bases between. CDR3 in DNA: TGTGCCAGTAGTATAGGTGGGGAGGGTCAGCCCCAGCATTTT. Translation gives CASSIGGEGQPQHF.

The chain couples TRBV11-2 to TRBJ1-2; TRBD1 aligns across 8 bases. Germline CDR1 reads SGHAT; CDR2 reads FQNNGV. This CDR3 comprises 16 residues. With 1 base clipped from V and 4 bases from J, the junction kept 8 bases outside the gene matches. The CDR3 loop is CASSLGSGTGLYGYTF. CDR3 in DNA: TGTGCCAGCAGCTTAGGCTCCGGGACAGGTCTCTATGGCTACACCTTC.

J is TRBJ2-1 and V is TRBV6-6; a possible D gene is TRBD2 (5 bases). Trimming removed 6 bases from V and 4 bases from J, with 16 bases in between. CDR3 length equals 15 residues. The germline V gene encodes CDR1 MNHNY and CDR2 SVGAGI (reference sequence). The CDR3 protein is CASRLETSGYNEQFF. The CDR3 nucleotides read TGTGCCAGCAGATTAGAGACCTCGGGATACAATGAGCAGTTCTTC.